This passage covers 16 T cell receptor beta chains from one sample sequenced in a study of graft-versus-host responses after intestinal transplantation. Assay used: immunoSEQ multiplex PCR; TCRdb lists only in-frame clones, some missing. The data contain approximately 10,000 clones, 80% to 95% of them seen just once; the ten biggest clones take up around 5%. The sample here was PBMCs, taken about 70 days after transplant. The receptors stem from a human patient who received an intestinal transplant, so some T cells may come from the graft donor.

The chain carries TRBV28 and TRBJ2-7; D gene ambiguous. Trimming stripped 6 bases from V and 1 base from J, with 7 bases between. The germline gives CDR1 MDHEN, CDR2 SYDVKM. This CDR3 has 12 amino acids. The CDR3 sequence is CASRDESYEQYF. CDR3 in DNA: TGTGCCAGCAGGGACGAGTCCTACGAGCAGTACTTC.

The sample holds one count of this clone. V usage is TRBV6-5 and J usage is TRBJ2-2; D possibly uses TRBD1 or TRBD2 (6 bases each). Germline values: CDR1 MNHEY, CDR2 SVGAGI. V shed 7 bases and J shed 10 bases, with 16 bases lying between them. CDR3 length equals 13 residues. CDR3 sequence reads: CASTLRGLEELFF. Here the CDR3 DNA reads TGTGCCAGCACTTTACGGGGGCTGGAGGAGCTGTTTTTT.

The V gene is TRBV27, the J gene TRBJ2-3; 11 bases fit TRBD2. The CDR3 totals 17 residues. V lost 3 bases and J lost 2; bases outside the gene matches: 7. CDR1 MNHEY and CDR2 SMNVEV come from the germline V gene (reference sequence). CDR3 residues: CASSFGLAGGFTDTQYF. The CDR3 DNA follows: TGTGCCAGCAGTTTTGGGCTAGCGGGAGGATTCACAGATACGCAGTATTTT.

V is TRBV7-9 and J is TRBJ2-7, with D possibly TRBD2 on 5 matching bases. In germline, CDR1 is SEHNR, CDR2 FQNEAQ (reference sequence). V shed 4 bases and J shed 9 bases, with 16 bases lying between them. The CDR3 spans 13 residues. The DNA of the CDR3 is TGTGCCAGCAGCTCAAAACTAGAATTAGCGCAGTACTTC. Residues: CASSSKLELAQYF.

This clone was picked up a small number of times. This chain uses TRBV7-9 with TRBJ1-1, with 10 bases identical to TRBD1. J was trimmed by 4 bases and V by 1 base; bases with no gene match: 3. The CDR3 length is 15 residues. CDR1 and CDR2 from the germline V gene are SEHNR and FQNEAQ (reference sequence). The CDR3 nucleotides read TGTGCCAGCAGCTTAGGAGACAGGGGGCTCACTGAAGCTTTCTTT. Its protein is CASSLGDRGLTEAFF.

This chain connects TRBV25-1 to TRBJ1-1, with D unresolved. Germline values: CDR1 MGHDK, CDR2 SYGVNS. The CDR3 spans 15 residues. V gave up 1 base and J gave up 1 base, with 10 bases separating them. The CDR3: CASSESGLSNTEAFF. CDR3 in DNA: TGTGCCAGCAGTGAATCGGGCCTTTCGAACACTGAAGCTTTCTTT.

This chain connects TRBV9 to TRBJ2-3, with D perhaps matching TRBD2 (6 bases). The CDR3 extends over 16 amino acids. Trimming cost V 1 base and J 0 bases, with 12 bases left between them. Germline V CDR1 and CDR2: SGDLS, YYNGEE. CDR3 sequence reads: CASSVNPGGSTDTQYF. The CDR3 coding sequence is TGTGCCAGCAGCGTAAATCCTGGGGGGAGCACAGATACGCAGTATTTT.

The chain uses TRBV11-2 and TRBJ2-5, with unresolved D. Trimming shortened V by 6 bases and J by 11 bases, and 22 bases separated the two germline ends. Germline loops: CDR1 SGHAT, CDR2 FQNNGV. The CDR3 spans 14 residues. CDR3 bases: TGTGCCAGCAGAGAAAAGGCCCCCTTCTATGAGCAGTACTTC. Encoded protein: CASREKAPFYEQYF.

The genes are TRBV7-3 and TRBJ2-7; TRBD1 matches 8 bases. V lost 3 bases to trimming and J lost 4 bases; unmatched junction nucleotides: 8. CDR1 SGHTA and CDR2 FQGTGA come from the germline V gene. There are 15 residues in the CDR3. In DNA form, the CDR3 reads TGTGCCAGCAGCTTTGGACAGGGCGTCGAATACGAGCAGTACTTC. This translates into CASSFGQGVEYEQYF.

In this sample, this clone turned up once. The V and J genes are TRBV9 and TRBJ2-1; 8 bases are shared with TRBD1. The CDR3 sequence is 14 residues long. The germline CDR1 and CDR2 sequences are SGDLS and YYNGEE. After removal of 0 bases from V and 7 bases from J, the junction contained 3 bases not matched to a gene. The DNA of the CDR3 is TGTGCCAGCAGCGTAGGAACAGGGGGGAATGAGCAGTTCTTC. Its translation: CASSVGTGGNEQFF.

This clone has only one observation. V gene TRBV4-1 combines with J gene TRBJ2-3; D may be TRBD1 (6 bases). V lost 4 bases and J 0 bases, leaving 20 bases between the germline ends. The CDR3 is made up of 18 amino acids. The germline gives CDR1 MGHRA, CDR2 YSYEKL. The CDR3 DNA reads TGCGCCAGCAGCCCCCAGGACAGCTGGATTCCTAGCACAGATACGCAGTATTTT. Its protein is CASSPQDSWIPSTDTQYF.

The chain recombines TRBV9 with TRBJ2-1, with 12 bases lining up with TRBD2. V shed 0 bases, J shed 8 bases, and the junction held 18 bases outside the gene matches. The CDR3 totals 20 residues. Looked up from germline, CDR1 is SGDLS and CDR2 is YYNGEE. The CDR3 here is CASSVAGWGNGLAGLDEQFF. The CDR3 DNA reads TGTGCCAGCAGCGTAGCTGGGTGGGGGAACGGACTAGCGGGACTCGATGAGCAGTTCTTC. The variable domain in full, with the rest retrieved from reference TRBV9 and TRBJ2-1, is DSGVTQTPKHLITATGQRVTLRCSPRSGDLSVYWYQQSLDQGLQFLIQYYNGEERAKGNILERFSAQQFPDLHSELNLSSLELGDSALYFCASSVAGWGNGLAGLDEQFFGPGTRLTVL.

The chain uses TRBV6-5 and TRBJ2-7, with a tentative D call TRBD1 (6 bases). V lost 3 bases to trimming and J lost 2 bases, with 17 bases between them. This CDR3 contains 16 residues. From germline, CDR1 is MNHEY and CDR2 SVGAGI. The CDR3 sequence: CASSYRTVGSTYEQYF. In nucleotides, the CDR3 is TGTGCCAGCAGTTATCGGACAGTAGGTTCCACCTACGAGCAGTACTTC.

The rearrangement joins TRBV9 to TRBJ1-2; D remains unclear. V lost 4 bases to trimming and J lost 4 bases, with 17 bases between them. The CDR3 consists of 15 residues. Germline CDR1 is SGDLS and CDR2 is YYNGEE. The CDR3 sequence: CASSPPSSGSYGYTF. In DNA, the CDR3 is TGTGCCAGCAGCCCCCCCTCGAGCGGAAGCTATGGCTACACCTTC.

The chain combines TRBV6-6 with TRBJ1-2, with TRBD1 as a possible D gene (5 bases). Germline V gene sequence: CDR1 MNHNY, CDR2 SVGAGI (reference sequence). The CDR3 is 14 amino acids. The V gene lost 0 bases and the J gene lost 4 bases, with 9 bases spanning the gap. The CDR3 spells CASSYSGLSYGYTF. Here the CDR3 DNA reads TGTGCCAGCAGTTACTCGGGACTTAGCTATGGCTACACCTTC.

This clone was picked up one time. The rearrangement links TRBV29-1 to TRBJ2-3, with D perhaps TRBD2 (6 bases). Germline V gene sequence: CDR1 SQVTM, CDR2 ANQGSEA. The CDR3 covers 15 residues. V lost 7 bases to trimming and J lost 3 bases, with 20 bases between them. The CDR3 sequence is CSGNAVAEGTDTQYF. The DNA for the CDR3 is TGCAGCGGCAATGCGGTAGCGGAGGGGACAGATACGCAGTATTTT.